These 16 T cell receptor beta chains share one sample of origin, sequenced in a study of shared clonotypes between healthy human individuals. Only in-frame clones appear in the TCRdb table, and some are missing; sequencing was by immunoSEQ multiplex PCR. The table includes some 500,000 clones, 90% to 97% detected once. Sequencing was performed on naive CD4+ T cells sorted from blood. Subset indicated: CD45RA+ positively selected. The receptors stem from a young woman in good health.

The rearrangement joins TRBV11-2 to TRBJ2-7; 7 positions agree with TRBD1. Germline loops: CDR1 SGHAT, CDR2 FQNNGV. The length of the CDR3 is 14 residues. V lost 5 bases, J lost 0 bases, and 4 bases stayed unmatched. The CDR3 DNA is TGTGCCAGCAGCGGACAGGTTAGCTCCTACGAGCAGTACTTC. This codes for CASSGQVSSYEQYF. Supplemented by reference TRBV11-2 and TRBJ2-7, the full variable domain reads EAGVAQSPRYKIIEKRQSVAFWCNPISGHATLYWYQQILGQGPKLLIQFQNNGVVDDSQLPKDRFSAERLKGVDSTLKIQPAKLEDSAVYLCASSGQVSSYEQYFGPGTRLTVT.

The chain links TRBV28 to TRBJ2-3, with 7 positions matching TRBD1. Germline loops: CDR1 MDHEN, CDR2 SYDVKM. The trim removed 3 bases at V and 7 bases at J, leaving 4 bases unmatched. The CDR3 runs 13 residues. The chain's CDR3 is CASSLQGDHTQYF. The CDR3 nucleotides read TGTGCCAGCAGTTTGCAGGGGGACCATACGCAGTATTTT. The full variable domain, with the rest looked up from reference TRBV28 and TRBJ2-3, is DVKVTQSSRYLVKRTGEKVFLECVQDMDHENMFWYRQDPGLGLRLIYFSYDVKMKEKGDIPEGYSVSREKKERFSLILESASTNQTSMYLCASSLQGDHTQYFGPGTRLTVL.

This chain uses TRBV30 with TRBJ2-2; D gene unclear. The CDR3 consists of 15 residues. Germline loops: CDR1 GTSNPN, CDR2 SVGIG (reference sequence). Between the trimmed V and J ends, which lost 0 bases and 6 bases, there was a span of 14 bases. CDR3 region: CAWSVFETRPGELFF. The CDR3 DNA reads as TGTGCCTGGAGTGTATTTGAGACCCGACCCGGGGAGCTGTTTTTT.

This clone was recorded once. This chain joins TRBV6-6 and TRBJ2-7; 7 bases are shared with TRBD1. Unmatched junction bases numbered 10, after V lost 6 bases and J lost 2 bases. The CDR3 runs to 15 residues. CDR1 MNHNY and CDR2 SVGAGI come from the germline V gene (reference sequence). The CDR3 sequence is CASRSQGLLTYEQYF. The CDR3 bases are TGTGCCAGCAGATCACAGGGGCTTCTGACCTACGAGCAGTACTTC.

This rearrangement joins TRBV27 to TRBJ2-1, with 10 nucleotides matching TRBD2. The CDR3 has 16 amino acids. The germline V gene encodes CDR1 MNHEY and CDR2 SMNVEV (reference sequence). V was pared by 2 bases and J by 6 bases, with 7 bases of the junction left unmatched. For the CDR3, the DNA is TGTGCCAGCAGTTTACGGAGCGGGAGGGTAGGCAATGAGCAGTTCTTC. This gives the protein CASSLRSGRVGNEQFF.

The chain combines TRBV7-9 with TRBJ1-4; unclear D gene. Germline values: CDR1 SEHNR, CDR2 FQNEAQ (reference sequence). The ends were cut back, 1 base at V and 8 bases at J, with 14 bases in the middle. CDR3 length: 15 amino acids. CDR3 DNA sequence: TGTGCCAGCAGCTTAGGGGCGGGGTCACGAGAAAAACTGTTTTTT. It yields the protein CASSLGAGSREKLFF.

The chain employs TRBV6-6 and TRBJ1-4, with 7 bases identical to TRBD1. This CDR3 is built from 14 residues. Germline loops: CDR1 MNHNY, CDR2 SVGAGI (reference sequence). The trim removed 6 bases at V and 4 bases at J, leaving 5 bases unmatched. CDR3 DNA sequence: TGTGCCAGCAGGACAGGGTTTGGTAATGAAAAACTGTTTTTT. Residues: CASRTGFGNEKLFF.

This chain uses TRBV5-1 with TRBJ1-2; D call uncertain. V shed 3 bases and J shed 2 bases, with 11 bases lying between them. CDR1 SGHRS and CDR2 YFSETQ come from the germline V gene. This CDR3 region has 14 residues. The CDR3, as DNA: TGCGCCAGCAGCTCCTACAGTGGGAACTATGGCTACACCTTC. It yields the protein CASSSYSGNYGYTF.

This sequence joins TRBV30 and TRBJ1-5; the D is unclear. The germline V and J ends were trimmed by 2 bases and 3 bases, with 8 bases remaining between them. CDR1 and CDR2 (germline): GTSNPN, SVGIG (reference sequence). The CDR3 length is 13 residues. In DNA form, the CDR3 reads TGTGCCTGGAGTCGGGGAGCCAATCAGCCCCAGCATTTT. It encodes CAWSRGANQPQHF.

The V gene is TRBV15, the J gene TRBJ2-7; 16 nucleotides align to TRBD2. The CDR3 runs to 18 residues. Germline V lookup: CDR1 LNHNV, CDR2 YYDKDF (reference sequence). After removal of 0 bases from V and 6 bases from J, the junction contained 8 bases not matched to a gene. CDR3 residues: CATSRDSGLAGGKAEQYF. The CDR3, as DNA: TGTGCCACCAGCAGAGACTCGGGACTAGCGGGAGGGAAAGCCGAGCAGTACTTC. Full variable domain (missing parts from reference TRBV15 and TRBJ2-7): DAMVIQNPRYQVTQFGKPVTLSCSQTLNHNVMYWYQQKSSQAPKLLFHYYDKDFNNEADTPDNFQSRRPNTSFCFLDIRSPGLGDTAMYLCATSRDSGLAGGKAEQYFGPGTRLTVT.

CDR3 bases: TGCGCCAGCAGCTTTGGCCTAGCGGGAGGAGACACAGATACGCAGTATTTT. This sequence encodes CASSFGLAGGDTDTQYF. The chain employs TRBV5-1 and TRBJ2-3, with TRBD2 matching over 11 bases. The CDR3 contains 17 residues. Per the germline V gene, CDR1 is SGHRS and CDR2 is YFSETQ. V was pared by 2 bases and J by 2 bases, with 7 bases of the junction left unmatched.

This sequence joins TRBV4-2 and TRBJ2-3, with D possibly TRBD2 on 5 matching bases. Germline V lookup: CDR1 LGHNA, CDR2 YNFKEQ. V lost 1 base and J lost 2, with 13 bases in between. The CDR3 totals 16 residues. CDR3 sequence: CASSQAVGVTTDTQYF. The CDR3 nucleotides read TGTGCCAGCAGCCAAGCAGTGGGAGTTACCACAGATACGCAGTATTTT.

The chain recombines TRBV28 with TRBJ1-1; perhaps TRBD1 as D (5 bases). V lost 3 bases and J lost 4, with 18 bases in between. The CDR3 covers 16 residues. Germline CDR1 is MDHEN and CDR2 is SYDVKM. CDR3 sequence: CASSFTGGDLGTEAFF. CDR3 DNA sequence: TGTGCCAGCAGTTTTACTGGGGGGGATTTGGGCACTGAAGCTTTCTTT.

This clone occurred once. V usage is TRBV9 and J usage is TRBJ1-2, with D maybe TRBD1 (6 bases). The CDR3 spans 16 residues. V dropped 2 bases and J dropped 7 bases, with 21 bases sitting between them. Looked up from germline, CDR1 is SGDLS and CDR2 is YYNGEE. The CDR3 DNA reads as TGTGCCAGCAGCGTGAGAGAAGAGGGGGTATTGGGTGGCTACACCTTC. Protein: CASSVREEGVLGGYTF.

In its sample, this clone was seen once. The chain is built from TRBV20-1 and TRBJ2-7, with D maybe TRBD1 (6 bases). The germline V gene encodes CDR1 DFQATT and CDR2 SNEGSKA (reference sequence). The germline V and J ends were trimmed by 5 bases and 4 bases, with 9 bases remaining between them. CDR3 length: 11 amino acids. This chain's CDR3 is CSAPQGYEQYF. Written as DNA, the CDR3 is TGCAGTGCTCCACAGGGTTACGAGCAGTACTTC.

The CDR3 spells CAIRLRLASGELFF. The CDR3 coding sequence is TGTGCCATCAGATTGCGGCTAGCAAGCGGGGAGCTGTTTTTT. This chain connects TRBV10-3 to TRBJ2-2, with D perhaps matching TRBD2 (5 bases). Germline V gene lookup returns CDR1 ENHRY and CDR2 SYGVKD. CDR3 length: 14 amino acids. Deletions cut 6 bases from V and 7 bases from J, with 15 bases between.